This is a list of T cell receptor beta chains from one sample in a study of T cells in Graves' hyperthyroidism and ophthalmopathy. TCRdb redid the calling of the multiplex PCR reads with MiXCR, one entry per CDR3 protein. The data show around 600,000 distinct CDR3 sequences, approximately 15% seen once. Specimen: blood. The source is a woman aged 40 to 55 with Graves' ophthalmopathy. CDR3s include the opening cysteine and the closing phenylalanine or tryptophan. D genes are given only for firm matches. The size of a clone is reported for some rows only, either as once, few or many, or as a class for expanded clones.

V: TRBV2
size: few
D: .
J: TRBJ1-2
DNA: TGTGCCAGCAGTGAACAGGCCACTAACTATGGCTACACCTTC
CDR3: CASSEQATNYGYTF

V: TRBV6-2/TRBV6-3
size: few
D: .
J: TRBJ2-2
DNA: TGTGCCAGCAGTTACGGAACGGGGACCGGGGAGCTGTTTTTT
CDR3: CASSYGTGTGELFF

V: TRBV2
size: .
D: .
J: TRBJ1-2
DNA: TGTGCCAGCAGTGAAGCGCTTCAAACAATTTACGGCTACACCTTC
CDR3: CASSEALQTIYGYTF

V: TRBV28
size: .
D: .
J: TRBJ1-2
DNA: TGTGCCAGCGGTTATCCCCCCGCCAGGGCGGGTACCTTC
CDR3: CASGYPPARAGTF

V: TRBV6-1
size: .
D: .
J: TRBJ2-2
DNA: TGTGCCAGCAAAGTAAGGAACCCCAACACCGGGGAGCTGTTTTTT
CDR3: CASKVRNPNTGELFF

V: TRBV28
size: few
D: TRBD1
J: TRBJ1-3
DNA: TGTGCCAGCAGTCCTCAACCGGGACAGCAAGAACCAAGCTCTGGAAACACCATATATTTT
CDR3: CASSPQPGQQEPSSGNTIYF

V: TRBV13
size: many
D: .
J: TRBJ2-7
DNA: TGTGCCAGCAGCACCCGAACAGGGTCGGAGCAGTACTTC
CDR3: CASSTRTGSEQYF

V: TRBV2
size: .
D: .
J: TRBJ2-7
DNA: TGTGCCAGCAGCTGGGACCCCATGGCCTACGAGCAGTACTTC
CDR3: CASSWDPMAYEQYF

V: TRBV6-1
size: many
D: TRBD1
J: TRBJ1-5
DNA: TGTGCCAGCAGTCGGACAGGGGGAATCGGTCAGCCCCAGCATTTT
CDR3: CASSRTGGIGQPQHF

V: TRBV28
size: once
D: TRBD2
J: TRBJ2-1
DNA: TGTGCCAGCGGCGGGGGTGTGGAGACCCAGTTCTTC
CDR3: CASGGGVETQFF

V: TRBV20-1
size: many
D: .
J: TRBJ2-7
DNA: TGCAGTGCTAATCCGACAGGGGACAAGGGGGGGTACGAGCAGTACTTC
CDR3: CSANPTGDKGGYEQYF

V: TRBV7-2
size: once
D: .
J: TRBJ2-1
DNA: TGTGCCAGCACCGTCTCTGCGAATAGCAATGAGCAGCTCTTC
CDR3: CASTVSANSNEQLF

V: TRBV30
size: .
D: TRBD2
J: TRBJ2-5
DNA: TGTGCCTGGGGAGAAATTGCGACTAGCGGGGGGCAAGAGACCCAGTACTTC
CDR3: CAWGEIATSGGQETQYF

V: TRBV30
size: many
D: .
J: TRBJ1-3
DNA: TGTGCCTGGACCCCAGGGGCTGGAAACACCATATATTTT
CDR3: CAWTPGAGNTIYF

V: TRBV6-2/TRBV6-3
size: few
D: .
J: TRBJ2-1
DNA: TGTGCCAGCAGTTACCAGGGCCATGAGCAGTTCTTC
CDR3: CASSYQGHEQFF

V: TRBV10-3
size: .
D: TRBD1
J: TRBJ1-4
DNA: TGTGCCATCAGTCCTGGACAGGCTGAAAAACTGTTTTTT
CDR3: CAISPGQAEKLFF

V: TRBV5-1
size: .
D: .
J: TRBJ2-7
DNA: TGCGCCAGCAGCTTGGAGTCGGACTCCTACGAGCAGTACTTC
CDR3: CASSLESDSYEQYF

V: TRBV12-3/TRBV12-4
size: few
D: .
J: TRBJ1-3
DNA: TGTGCCAGCAGTCCACAGGGTCAGTCTGGAAACACCATATATTTT
CDR3: CASSPQGQSGNTIYF

V: TRBV7-6
size: few
D: .
J: TRBJ2-5
DNA: TGTGCCAGCAGCTCCGGACGGTCGACGAAGTACTTC
CDR3: CASSSGRSTKYF

V: TRBV14
size: .
D: .
J: TRBJ2-1
DNA: TGTGCCAGCAGCCAATTAAGGGCCTCGCAGTTCTTC
CDR3: CASSQLRASQFF

V: TRBV2
size: .
D: TRBD1
J: TRBJ1-6
DNA: TGTGCCAGTAAGACAGGGGTAAATTCACCCCTCCACTTT
CDR3: CASKTGVNSPLHF

V: TRBV6-5
size: many
D: .
J: TRBJ2-7
DNA: TGTGCCAGCAGTTACAGGGGGAATCTCGAGCAGTACTTC
CDR3: CASSYRGNLEQYF

V: TRBV5-5
size: .
D: .
J: TRBJ1-1
DNA: TGTGCCAGCAGCTTTATATCAAACACTGAAGCTTTCTTT
CDR3: CASSFISNTEAFF

V: TRBV27
size: few
D: TRBD1
J: TRBJ1-1
DNA: TGTGCCAGCAGAACCAATTTACAGGGGGCTGAAGCTTTCTTT
CDR3: CASRTNLQGAEAFF

V: TRBV10-3
size: .
D: .
J: TRBJ1-2
DNA: TGTGCCATCAGTGAAAGGGGCGCTAACTATGGCTACACCTTC
CDR3: CAISERGANYGYTF

V: TRBV6-1
size: many
D: .
J: TRBJ2-3
DNA: TGTGCCACCCCCCTCGCGGGCAACACAGATACGCAGTATTTT
CDR3: CATPLAGNTDTQYF

V: TRBV19
size: .
D: .
J: TRBJ1-2
DNA: TGTGCCAGTAGTTTCCCGACAGTTAACTATGGCTACACCTTC
CDR3: CASSFPTVNYGYTF

V: TRBV3-1
size: many
D: .
J: TRBJ2-7
DNA: TGTGCCAGCAGCCAAGTCAGTAGGAACGAGCAGTACTTC
CDR3: CASSQVSRNEQYF

V: TRBV30
size: many
D: .
J: TRBJ2-1
DNA: TGTGCCTGGAGTGTACGGGACTCACAGTTCTTC
CDR3: CAWSVRDSQFF

V: TRBV7-9
size: .
D: .
J: TRBJ2-7
DNA: TGTGCCAGCGGCCTTGCCGCGAATAGCTCCTACGAGCAGTACTTC
CDR3: CASGLAANSSYEQYF

V: TRBV20-1
size: .
D: .
J: TRBJ2-2
DNA: TGCAGTGCTAGAAGAACGCCGGGGGCGGGCACCGGGGAGCTGTTTTTT
CDR3: CSARRTPGAGTGELFF

V: TRBV24-1
size: few
D: .
J: TRBJ2-1
DNA: TGTGCCACCAGTGATTTGAGCAGGGGATACAATGAGCAGTTCTTC
CDR3: CATSDLSRGYNEQFF

V: TRBV20-1
size: .
D: .
J: TRBJ2-1
DNA: TGCGGCGGTTTGGGGACTGGATACAATGAGCAGTTCTTC
CDR3: CGGLGTGYNEQFF

V: TRBV7-8
size: many
D: .
J: TRBJ2-7
DNA: TGTGCCAGCAGCTTAGCGGATACGCCCTCCTACGAGCAGTACTTC
CDR3: CASSLADTPSYEQYF

V: TRBV18
size: many
D: .
J: TRBJ1-1
DNA: TGTGCCACCTCTCAGGGAAAGAACACTGAAGCTTTCTTT
CDR3: CATSQGKNTEAFF

V: TRBV5-1
size: .
D: .
J: TRBJ2-1
DNA: TGCGCCAGCAGCTTGCATCGGAGACCTCCTGGGAATGAGCAGTTCTTC
CDR3: CASSLHRRPPGNEQFF

V: TRBV20-1
size: many
D: TRBD1
J: TRBJ1-6
DNA: TGCAGTGCTCACCACCCGAGCGGTCGGGACAGAAATTCACCCCTCCACTTT
CDR3: CSAHHPSGRDRNSPLHF

V: TRBV27
size: few
D: TRBD2
J: TRBJ2-7
DNA: TGTGCCAGCAGGGGCGGAATAGCGGGTACGTCCTACGAGCAGTACTTC
CDR3: CASRGGIAGTSYEQYF

V: TRBV14
size: .
D: TRBD2
J: TRBJ2-2
DNA: TGTGCCAGCAGCCGACCGGGACTAGCGGGAGGGCCGAACACCGGGGAGCTGTTTTTT
CDR3: CASSRPGLAGGPNTGELFF

V: TRBV2
size: .
D: TRBD2
J: TRBJ2-2
DNA: TGTGCCAGCAGGGGACTAGCGGGAGGTTTCAACACCGGGGAGCTGTTTTTT
CDR3: CASRGLAGGFNTGELFF

V: TRBV11-2
size: many
D: .
J: TRBJ2-1
DNA: TGTGCCAGCAGCTTAGTGGAGGGCCAGAAGCAGTTCTTC
CDR3: CASSLVEGQKQFF

V: TRBV5-6
size: .
D: .
J: TRBJ2-7
DNA: TGTGCCAGCAGCCGCCCGACGGCCTACGAGCAGTACTTC
CDR3: CASSRPTAYEQYF

V: TRBV7-8
size: .
D: .
J: TRBJ2-2
DNA: TGTGCCAGCAGCTTAGTCCCCGCAACTACGAACACCGGGGAGCTGTTTTTT
CDR3: CASSLVPATTNTGELFF

V: TRBV5-1
size: many
D: .
J: TRBJ2-7
DNA: TGCGCCAGCAGCTTGGCTGCGGACCAAACCTACGAGCAGTACTTC
CDR3: CASSLAADQTYEQYF

V: TRBV6-1
size: many
D: .
J: TRBJ2-3
DNA: TGTGCCAGCAGTCCAGGGACGGAGGGAGATACGCAGTATTTT
CDR3: CASSPGTEGDTQYF

V: TRBV28
size: many
D: .
J: TRBJ2-7
DNA: TGTGCCAGCAGTGCCGGAGACTACACCGCCTACGAGCAGTACTTC
CDR3: CASSAGDYTAYEQYF

V: TRBV18
size: many
D: .
J: TRBJ2-5
DNA: TGTGCCAGCTCACCCCCCCCCGGAGAGACCCAGTACTTC
CDR3: CASSPPPGETQYF

V: TRBV6-1
size: .
D: TRBD1
J: TRBJ1-1
DNA: TGTGCCAGCAGCCACGGACAGGGGGCGGCTTTCTTT
CDR3: CASSHGQGAAFF

V: TRBV7-3
size: .
D: TRBD1
J: TRBJ1-5
DNA: TGTGCCAGCAGCTTAATACCGGGACAGGACAGCAATCAGCCCCAGCATTTT
CDR3: CASSLIPGQDSNQPQHF